A selection of T cell receptor beta chains follows, all from one sample in a study of control samples from healthy donors and cancer patients. Clones were sequenced by immunoSEQ multiplex PCR, and TCRdb holds only the in-frame ones, with some missing. The table records approximately 150,000 clones, roughly 89% of them present only once. The material sequenced was blood. All receptors come from a man aged 25 to 40 in good health. The CDR3 runs from the conserved cysteine through the conserved F or W. A D gene is named only where the DNA matches it firmly. Not all rows give a size; the values are once, few, many and, for expanded clones, a class.

v_gene,d_gene,j_gene,abundance,CDR3aa,CDR3nt
TRBV11-2,-,TRBJ1-6,-,CASSLGTANSPLHF,TGTGCCAGCAGCTTAGGGACAGCCAATTCACCCCTCCACTTT
TRBV30,TRBD2,TRBJ2-7,-,CAWSGELAGLSQYF,TGTGCCTGGAGTGGTGAACTAGCGGGTCTGTCGCAGTACTTC
TRBV19,-,TRBJ1-6,-,CASSIGGRTNSPLHF,TGTGCCAGTAGTATAGGGGGACGGACTAATTCACCCCTCCACTTT
TRBV7-3,TRBD2,TRBJ2-2,-,CASSLNSGGYSGELFF,TGTGCCAGCAGCTTAAACAGCGGGGGTTACTCCGGGGAGCTGTTTTTT
TRBV5-4,TRBD2,TRBJ2-7,-,CASAAGTSETYEQYF,TGTGCCTCAGCCGCCGGGACTAGCGAGACCTACGAGCAGTACTTC
TRBV4-3,-,TRBJ2-7,once,CASSQDSSGNPYEQYF,TGCGCCAGCAGCCAAGATTCGTCAGGGAATCCCTACGAGCAGTACTTC
TRBV25-1,-,TRBJ1-2,-,CASSEAGWYGYTF,TGTGCCAGCAGTGAGGCCGGGTGGTATGGCTACACCTTC
TRBV9,-,TRBJ2-5,-,CASSVGGAGTPQETQYF,TGTGCCAGCAGCGTAGGGGGGGCGGGAACGCCCCAAGAGACCCAGTACTTC
TRBV5-4,-,TRBJ2-5,-,CASTRQGGLQETQYF,TGTGCCAGCACCCGACAAGGGGGATTACAAGAGACCCAGTACTTC
TRBV4-1,TRBD1,TRBJ2-4,-,CASSQIQGGKNIQYF,TGCGCCAGCAGCCAAATACAGGGGGGCAAAAACATTCAGTACTTC
TRBV7-2,-,TRBJ1-6,-,CASSSTLRSYNSPLHF,TGTGCCAGCAGCTCGACTCTTCGCTCCTATAATTCACCCCTCCACTTT
TRBV5-1,TRBD2,TRBJ2-7,-,CASSSGTSGYEQYF,TGCGCCAGCAGCTCCGGGACTAGCGGCTACGAGCAGTACTTC
TRBV29-1,-,TRBJ2-3,-,CSVRKSTDTQYF,TGCAGCGTTAGGAAAAGCACAGATACGCAGTATTTT
TRBV4-3,TRBD1,TRBJ2-7,-,CASSQGTGNPYEQYF,TGCGCCAGCAGCCAAGGGACAGGTAATCCCTACGAGCAGTACTTC
TRBV7-2,TRBD2,TRBJ2-7,-,CASSRDGGAGEQYF,TGTGCCAGCAGCCGGGACGGGGGGGCCGGCGAGCAGTACTTC
TRBV7-8,-,TRBJ2-6,-,CASSLTDSGANVLTF,TGTGCCAGCAGCTTAACGGATTCTGGGGCCAACGTCCTGACTTTC
TRBV21-1,-,TRBJ1-2,-,CASSVTELYGYTF,TGTGCCAGCAGCGTGACCGAGCTCTATGGCTACACCTTC
TRBV6-1,-,TRBJ2-5,-,CASSEVGGLETQYF,TGTGCCAGCAGTGAAGTGGGGGGCTTGGAGACCCAGTACTTC
TRBV11-1,-,TRBJ1-5,-,CASSLDGGNQPQHF,TGTGCCAGCAGCTTAGATGGGGGCAATCAGCCCCAGCATTTT
TRBV7-2,-,TRBJ1-1,-,CASSPVARTEAFF,TGTGCCAGCAGCCCCGTGGCCCGCACTGAAGCTTTCTTT
TRBV18,TRBD2,TRBJ2-2,-,CASSPPSPGLAGNTGELFF,TGTGCCAGCTCACCGCCAAGCCCAGGACTAGCGGGAAACACCGGGGAGCTGTTTTTT
TRBV19,-,TRBJ2-3,-,CASSNYRDSTDTQYF,TGTGCCAGTAGTAACTACAGGGACAGCACAGATACGCAGTATTTT
TRBV4-1,-,TRBJ1-4,-,CASSQEWSVGANEKLFF,TGCGCCAGCAGCCAAGAGTGGAGCGTGGGGGCTAATGAAAAACTGTTTTTT
TRBV6-2/TRBV6-3,-,TRBJ1-2,-,CASSQNHRGMDGYTF,TGTGCCAGCAGTCAAAATCACCGGGGGATGGATGGCTACACCTTC
TRBV7-8,-,TRBJ1-5,-,CASSGFGGEPQHF,TGTGCCAGCAGCGGATTTGGCGGGGAGCCCCAGCATTTT
TRBV18,-,TRBJ2-5,-,CASSPQRGQETQYF,TGTGCCAGCTCCCCACAACGGGGACAAGAGACCCAGTACTTC
TRBV7-8,TRBD2,TRBJ2-5,few,CASSLAGGKETQYF,TGTGCCAGCAGCTTAGCGGGGGGGAAAGAGACCCAGTACTTC